This T cell receptor (beta chain) was identified during a study of cytomegalovirus exposure and HLA in healthy donors. Study observations and caveats: Earlier analysis found most TCR beta V segments productive about 90% or about 30% of the time. A later analysis by the authors found several of the most significant clusters apparently linked to common viral pathogens.

As regards this clone: Antigen unknown.

Vbeta (60) and Jbeta (13) primers were used in the PCR. Assay used: immunoSEQ multiplex PCR; TCRdb lists only in-frame clones, some missing. Of 85,000 to 100,000 clones in the sample, around 77% were seen once. Material for sequencing was PBMCs. The receptor was derived from a man in his fifties in good health and CMV-seropositive.

CDR3 amino acids: CASSPGDSRIQYF. As DNA, the CDR3 is TGCGCCAGCAGCCCGGGGGACAGTCGCATTCAGTACTTC. The chain uses TRBV5-1 and TRBJ2-4, with D possibly being TRBD1 (7 bases). The V and J ends lost 4 bases and 9 bases respectively, with 14 bases between them. The CDR3 consists of 13 residues. Germline CDR1 is SGHRS and CDR2 is YFSETQ.